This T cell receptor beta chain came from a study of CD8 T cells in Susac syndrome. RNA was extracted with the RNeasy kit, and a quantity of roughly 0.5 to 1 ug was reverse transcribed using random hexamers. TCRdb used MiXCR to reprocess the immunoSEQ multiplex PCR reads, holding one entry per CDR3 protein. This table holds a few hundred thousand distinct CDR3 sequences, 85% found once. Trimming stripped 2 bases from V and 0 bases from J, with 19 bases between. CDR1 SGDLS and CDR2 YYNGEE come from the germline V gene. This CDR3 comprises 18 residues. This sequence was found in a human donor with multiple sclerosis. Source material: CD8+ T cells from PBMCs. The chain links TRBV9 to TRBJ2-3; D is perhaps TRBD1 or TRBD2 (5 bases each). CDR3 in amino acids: CASSVLGTDYASTDTQYF. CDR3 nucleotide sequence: TGTGCCAGCAGCGTTTTAGGGACCGACTATGCTAGCACAGATACGCAGTATTTT.